The rows below give T cell receptor beta chains drawn from one sample of a study of blood T cells in healthy people across ages. TCRdb reprocessed the 5' RACE reads via MiXCR and lists one record per CDR3 protein. The table includes roughly 1,500,000 distinct CDR3 sequences, roughly 40% detected once. Sequenced sample: blood. These receptors all stem from a woman aged 18-29 years in good health. Both conserved end residues are part of each CDR3. Fields, in order: CDR3 DNA, CDR3 protein, J gene, V gene, clone size, D gene. A D gene is named only where the DNA matches it firmly. Expanded clones get a size class; other rows say once, few or many, or leave the size out.

cdr3_nt: TGTGCCAGCAGCCAATTCACCGCGAACCAAGAGACCCAGTACTTC; cdr3_aa: CASSQFTANQETQYF; j_call: TRBJ2-5; v_call: TRBV3-1; clone_size: .; d_call: .
cdr3_nt: TGTGCCACTCAGGACCGAAATGAGCAGTTCTTC; cdr3_aa: CATQDRNEQFF; j_call: TRBJ2-1; v_call: TRBV2; clone_size: .; d_call: .
cdr3_nt: TGTGCCAGCAGTCCCGGACAGGGCTACAATGAGCAGTTCTTC; cdr3_aa: CASSPGQGYNEQFF; j_call: TRBJ2-1; v_call: TRBV5-1; clone_size: many; d_call: TRBD1
cdr3_nt: TGCGCCAGCAGCCATAGCCCCAGGACTGGCTTCCAAGAGACCCAGTACTTC; cdr3_aa: CASSHSPRTGFQETQYF; j_call: TRBJ2-5; v_call: TRBV4-1; clone_size: .; d_call: .
cdr3_nt: TGTGCCAGCAGTAACTTTCCAGATACGCAGTATTTT; cdr3_aa: CASSNFPDTQYF; j_call: TRBJ2-3; v_call: TRBV12-3/TRBV12-4; clone_size: few; d_call: .
cdr3_nt: TGTGCCAGCACACAAACGTTGAGCACTGAAGCTTTCTTT; cdr3_aa: CASTQTLSTEAFF; j_call: TRBJ1-1; v_call: TRBV12-3/TRBV12-4; clone_size: .; d_call: .
cdr3_nt: TGCAGTGCTAGGCCCCGGGACAGAAGCTCCTACGAGCAGTACTTC; cdr3_aa: CSARPRDRSSYEQYF; j_call: TRBJ2-7; v_call: TRBV20-1; clone_size: .; d_call: TRBD1
cdr3_nt: TGTGCCAGCAGTCAACTGACAGGGGTCACAGATACGCAGTATTTT; cdr3_aa: CASSQLTGVTDTQYF; j_call: TRBJ2-3; v_call: TRBV28; clone_size: few; d_call: TRBD1
cdr3_nt: TGTGCCATCGGGCGGGGGGGTAGCACAGATACGCAGTATTTT; cdr3_aa: CAIGRGGSTDTQYF; j_call: TRBJ2-3; v_call: TRBV10-3; clone_size: few; d_call: TRBD2
cdr3_nt: TGTGCCAGCAGTGAAGCCGTTGGCCCGGGGACCTCCCGCAATGAGCAGTTCTTC; cdr3_aa: CASSEAVGPGTSRNEQFF; j_call: TRBJ2-1; v_call: TRBV6-1; clone_size: few; d_call: .
cdr3_nt: TGTGCCAGCATGACTAGCGAGGTCTACAATGAGCAGTTCTTC; cdr3_aa: CASMTSEVYNEQFF; j_call: TRBJ2-1; v_call: TRBV28; clone_size: .; d_call: TRBD2
cdr3_nt: TGTGCCAGCAGCGCCTCCCTGGGCTACAATGAGCAGTTCTTC; cdr3_aa: CASSASLGYNEQFF; j_call: TRBJ2-1; v_call: TRBV9; clone_size: few; d_call: .
cdr3_nt: TGCGCCAACAGCTACACCCCAGGGACGGGCTATGGCTACACCTTC; cdr3_aa: CANSYTPGTGYGYTF; j_call: TRBJ1-2; v_call: TRBV5-1; clone_size: once; d_call: .
cdr3_nt: TGCAGTGCGCCCCTAGCGGGAGAGGCCCAGTACTTC; cdr3_aa: CSAPLAGEAQYF; j_call: TRBJ2-5; v_call: TRBV20-1; clone_size: few; d_call: TRBD2
cdr3_nt: TGTGCCAGGGACCGACTAGCGGGAACCTACAATGAGCAGTACTTC; cdr3_aa: CARDRLAGTYNEQYF; j_call: TRBJ2-7; v_call: TRBV6-4; clone_size: .; d_call: TRBD2
cdr3_nt: TGTGCCAGCTCACCATTTTCAGGGGCCCGGGATACGCAGTATTTT; cdr3_aa: CASSPFSGARDTQYF; j_call: TRBJ2-3; v_call: TRBV18; clone_size: few; d_call: .
cdr3_nt: TGTGCCAGCAGTTTTACGGGGGGCGAAGAGACCCAGTACTTC; cdr3_aa: CASSFTGGEETQYF; j_call: TRBJ2-5; v_call: TRBV28; clone_size: .; d_call: .
cdr3_nt: TGCAGTGCTCCTGCAACTAATGAAAAACTGTTTTTT; cdr3_aa: CSAPATNEKLFF; j_call: TRBJ1-4; v_call: TRBV20-1; clone_size: .; d_call: .
cdr3_nt: TGTGCCAGCAGGGCGACTAGCGGGGGCCTCTTAGCAAACACCGGGGAGCTGTTTTTT; cdr3_aa: CASRATSGGLLANTGELFF; j_call: TRBJ2-2; v_call: TRBV6-1; clone_size: .; d_call: TRBD2
cdr3_nt: TGTGCCAGCAGCTTCCGACTAGCGGGAACCTACAATGAGCAGTTCTTC; cdr3_aa: CASSFRLAGTYNEQFF; j_call: TRBJ2-1; v_call: TRBV9; clone_size: .; d_call: TRBD2
cdr3_nt: TGTGCCAGCAGTCCACGGTGGGGCAATCTGCCCCAGCATTTT; cdr3_aa: CASSPRWGNLPQHF; j_call: TRBJ1-5; v_call: TRBV27; clone_size: .; d_call: .
cdr3_nt: TGCGCCAGCAGCTTGGTTGGCGGGAGGGCCGGCGATGAGCAGTTCTTC; cdr3_aa: CASSLVGGRAGDEQFF; j_call: TRBJ2-1; v_call: TRBV5-1; clone_size: many; d_call: TRBD2
cdr3_nt: TGTGCCATCAGAGGCGGGAGAGGGGAGACCCAGTACTTC; cdr3_aa: CAIRGGRGETQYF; j_call: TRBJ2-5; v_call: TRBV10-3; clone_size: few; d_call: TRBD2
cdr3_nt: TGTGCCACCAGCAGAACTTCCGGGACAGGGCAAAATGAAGCTTTCTTT; cdr3_aa: CATSRTSGTGQNEAFF; j_call: TRBJ1-1; v_call: TRBV15; clone_size: few; d_call: TRBD1
cdr3_nt: TGTGCCAGCAGCAAAATTGGTGCTCCCCCCGGGGAGCTGTTTTTT; cdr3_aa: CASSKIGAPPGELFF; j_call: TRBJ2-2; v_call: TRBV21-1; clone_size: few; d_call: .
cdr3_nt: TGTGCCAGCAGCCCCGTCTGGAGCCAAGAGACCCAGTACTTC; cdr3_aa: CASSPVWSQETQYF; j_call: TRBJ2-5; v_call: TRBV7-2; clone_size: few; d_call: .
cdr3_nt: TGTGCCAGCAGTGTTGGCGGGGGCTCCTACAATGAGCAGTACTTC; cdr3_aa: CASSVGGGSYNEQYF; j_call: TRBJ2-7; v_call: TRBV2; clone_size: few; d_call: .
cdr3_nt: TGCGCCAGCAGCCAAGAACCCCAGGATAACTATGGCTACATCTTC; cdr3_aa: CASSQEPQDNYGYIF; j_call: TRBJ1-2; v_call: TRBV4-1; clone_size: .; d_call: .
cdr3_nt: TGCAGCGTTGAAGATCAGTACGGGACAGACTACAATGAGCAGTACTTC; cdr3_aa: CSVEDQYGTDYNEQYF; j_call: TRBJ2-7; v_call: TRBV29-1; clone_size: few; d_call: TRBD1
cdr3_nt: TGTGCCAGCAGTTTATCGGGACAGAATGAGCAGTTCTTC; cdr3_aa: CASSLSGQNEQFF; j_call: TRBJ2-1; v_call: TRBV27; clone_size: .; d_call: TRBD1
cdr3_nt: TGCGCCAGCAGCTTGGCGGGGCCGGTCGGGTTTCAGCCCCAGCATTTT; cdr3_aa: CASSLAGPVGFQPQHF; j_call: TRBJ1-5; v_call: TRBV5-1; clone_size: .; d_call: .
cdr3_nt: TGTGCCAGCAGCTTTCCTCTAGCGGGAGGTTCTAACGAGCAGTTCTTC; cdr3_aa: CASSFPLAGGSNEQFF; j_call: TRBJ2-1; v_call: TRBV7-9; clone_size: few; d_call: TRBD2
cdr3_nt: TGTGCCAGCAGTTTCGACAGGGGGGCCAATGAAAAACTGTTTTTT; cdr3_aa: CASSFDRGANEKLFF; j_call: TRBJ1-4; v_call: TRBV12-3/TRBV12-4; clone_size: .; d_call: TRBD1
cdr3_nt: TGTGCCAGCAGTAACCAAGTGGGCGGTACCCCCATTCAGTACTTC; cdr3_aa: CASSNQVGGTPIQYF; j_call: TRBJ2-4; v_call: TRBV9; clone_size: .; d_call: .
cdr3_nt: TGCAGTGCTAGAGAGACAGCCGAGCAGTTCTTC; cdr3_aa: CSARETAEQFF; j_call: TRBJ2-1; v_call: TRBV20-1; clone_size: .; d_call: .
cdr3_nt: TGTGCCAGCAGTTTACCCCGACAACCAACTAATGAAAAACTGTTTTTT; cdr3_aa: CASSLPRQPTNEKLFF; j_call: TRBJ1-4; v_call: TRBV28; clone_size: .; d_call: .
cdr3_nt: TGCAGCGTTGAAGATCACAGAGGCATCTCCAATGAGCAGTTCTTC; cdr3_aa: CSVEDHRGISNEQFF; j_call: TRBJ2-1; v_call: TRBV29-1; clone_size: few; d_call: .
cdr3_nt: TGTGCCTGGAGATTCGGACTTGCGGAGTTCTTC; cdr3_aa: CAWRFGLAEFF; j_call: TRBJ2-1; v_call: TRBV30; clone_size: .; d_call: .
cdr3_nt: TGTGCCAGCAGTCCTTTGGGGAGCGGGGGGAACAATGAGCGGTTCTTC; cdr3_aa: CASSPLGSGGNNERFF; j_call: TRBJ2-1; v_call: TRBV28; clone_size: once; d_call: TRBD2
cdr3_nt: TGTGCCAGCACTTCGGCGGGGCACCCTAGCACAGATACGCAGTATTTT; cdr3_aa: CASTSAGHPSTDTQYF; j_call: TRBJ2-3; v_call: TRBV6-5; clone_size: .; d_call: .
cdr3_nt: TGTGCCAGCCTGAGCGACAATTCACCCCTCCACTTT; cdr3_aa: CASLSDNSPLHF; j_call: TRBJ1-6; v_call: TRBV28; clone_size: .; d_call: .
cdr3_nt: TGTGCCAGTAGCATGAATACAGGGAAAGAGACCCAGTACTTC; cdr3_aa: CASSMNTGKETQYF; j_call: TRBJ2-5; v_call: TRBV19; clone_size: .; d_call: .
cdr3_nt: TGCGCCAGCAGCTTGGCGGGAGGATCGACTTACAATGAGCAGTTCTTC; cdr3_aa: CASSLAGGSTYNEQFF; j_call: TRBJ2-1; v_call: TRBV5-1; clone_size: few; d_call: TRBD2